This T cell receptor (beta chain) originates from a study of PD-L1 blockade in urothelial cancer. Study-wide results and caveats: Pretreatment clonality of the blood TCR repertoire below the median was predictive of superior survival.

There are a few counts of this clone. What it binds is unknown. CDR1 and CDR2 (germline): SEHNR, FQNEAQ (reference sequence). The CDR3 totals 17 residues. Trimming left V 0 bases short and J 3 bases short, with 16 bases between. Libraries were prepared by immunoSEQ multiplex PCR; TCRdb keeps only in-frame clonotypes and omits some of them. The table includes tens of thousands of clones, more than 75% detected once. The sequences come from PBMCs, collected around atezolizumab (anti-PD-L1) treatment. The receptor's source is a man aged 50 to 59 with urothelial cancer. The J gene is TRBJ2-3, the V gene TRBV7-9, with D tentatively TRBD2 (6 bases). As DNA, the CDR3 is TGTGCCAGCAGCTTAGCCGGGGGACCCTCAGGGACAGATACGCAGTATTTT. Encoded protein: CASSLAGGPSGTDTQYF.